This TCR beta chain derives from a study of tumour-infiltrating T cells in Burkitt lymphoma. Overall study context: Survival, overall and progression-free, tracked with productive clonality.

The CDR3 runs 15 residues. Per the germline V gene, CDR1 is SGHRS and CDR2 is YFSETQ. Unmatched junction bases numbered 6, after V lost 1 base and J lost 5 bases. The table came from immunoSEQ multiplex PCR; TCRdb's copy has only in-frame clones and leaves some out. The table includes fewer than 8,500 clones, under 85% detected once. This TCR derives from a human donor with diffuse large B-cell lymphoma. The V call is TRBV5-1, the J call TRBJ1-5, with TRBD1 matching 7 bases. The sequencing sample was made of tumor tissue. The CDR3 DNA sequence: TGCGCCAGCAGCTTGATACCTGGACAGGATCAGCCCCAGCATTTT. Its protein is CASSLIPGQDQPQHF.